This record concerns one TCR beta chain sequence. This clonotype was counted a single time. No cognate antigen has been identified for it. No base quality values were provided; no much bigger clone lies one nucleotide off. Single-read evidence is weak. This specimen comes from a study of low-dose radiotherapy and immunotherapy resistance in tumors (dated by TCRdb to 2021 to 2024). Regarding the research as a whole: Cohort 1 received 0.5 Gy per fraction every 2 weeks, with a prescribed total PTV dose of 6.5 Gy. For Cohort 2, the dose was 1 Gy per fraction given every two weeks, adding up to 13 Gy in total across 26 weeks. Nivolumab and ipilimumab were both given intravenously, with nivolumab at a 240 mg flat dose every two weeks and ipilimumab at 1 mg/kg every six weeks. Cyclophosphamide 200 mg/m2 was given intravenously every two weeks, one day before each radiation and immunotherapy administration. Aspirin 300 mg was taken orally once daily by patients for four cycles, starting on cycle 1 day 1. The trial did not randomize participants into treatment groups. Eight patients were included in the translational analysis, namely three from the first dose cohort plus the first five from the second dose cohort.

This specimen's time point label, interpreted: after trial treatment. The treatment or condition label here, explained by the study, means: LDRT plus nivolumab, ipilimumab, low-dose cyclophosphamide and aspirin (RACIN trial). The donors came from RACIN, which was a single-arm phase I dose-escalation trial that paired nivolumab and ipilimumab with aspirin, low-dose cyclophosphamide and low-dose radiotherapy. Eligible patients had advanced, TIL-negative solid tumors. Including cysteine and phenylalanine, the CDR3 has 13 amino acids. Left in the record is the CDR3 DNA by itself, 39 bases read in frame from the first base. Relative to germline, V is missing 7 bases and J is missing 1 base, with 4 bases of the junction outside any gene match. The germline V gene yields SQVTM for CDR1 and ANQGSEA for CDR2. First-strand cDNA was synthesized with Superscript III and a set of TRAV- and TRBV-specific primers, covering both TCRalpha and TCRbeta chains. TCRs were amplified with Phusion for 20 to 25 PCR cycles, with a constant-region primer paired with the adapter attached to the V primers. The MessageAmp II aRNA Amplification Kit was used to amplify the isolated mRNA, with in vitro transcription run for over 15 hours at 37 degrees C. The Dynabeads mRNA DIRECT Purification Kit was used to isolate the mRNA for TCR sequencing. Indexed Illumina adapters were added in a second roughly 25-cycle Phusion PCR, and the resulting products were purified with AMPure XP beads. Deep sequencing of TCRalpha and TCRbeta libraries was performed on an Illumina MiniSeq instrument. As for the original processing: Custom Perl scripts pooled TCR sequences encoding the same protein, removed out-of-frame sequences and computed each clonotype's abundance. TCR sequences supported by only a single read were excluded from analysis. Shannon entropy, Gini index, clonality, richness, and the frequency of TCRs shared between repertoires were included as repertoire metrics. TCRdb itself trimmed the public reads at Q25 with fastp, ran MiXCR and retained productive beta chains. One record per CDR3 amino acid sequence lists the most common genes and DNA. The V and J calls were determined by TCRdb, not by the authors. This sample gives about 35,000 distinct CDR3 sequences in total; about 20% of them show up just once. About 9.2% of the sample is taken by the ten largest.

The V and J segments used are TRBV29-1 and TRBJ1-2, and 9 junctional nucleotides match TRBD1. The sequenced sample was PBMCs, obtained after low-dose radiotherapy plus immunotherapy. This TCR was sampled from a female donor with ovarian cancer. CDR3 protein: CSARTGVNYGYTF. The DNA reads TGCAGCGCCCGGACAGGGGTTAACTATGGCTACACCTTC. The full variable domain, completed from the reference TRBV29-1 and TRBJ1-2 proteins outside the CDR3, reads SAVISQKPSRDICQRGTSLTIQCQVDSQVTMMFWYRQQPGQSLTLIATANQGSEATYESGFVIDKFPISRPNLTFSTLTVSNMSPEDSSIYLCSARTGVNYGYTFGSGTRLTVV.